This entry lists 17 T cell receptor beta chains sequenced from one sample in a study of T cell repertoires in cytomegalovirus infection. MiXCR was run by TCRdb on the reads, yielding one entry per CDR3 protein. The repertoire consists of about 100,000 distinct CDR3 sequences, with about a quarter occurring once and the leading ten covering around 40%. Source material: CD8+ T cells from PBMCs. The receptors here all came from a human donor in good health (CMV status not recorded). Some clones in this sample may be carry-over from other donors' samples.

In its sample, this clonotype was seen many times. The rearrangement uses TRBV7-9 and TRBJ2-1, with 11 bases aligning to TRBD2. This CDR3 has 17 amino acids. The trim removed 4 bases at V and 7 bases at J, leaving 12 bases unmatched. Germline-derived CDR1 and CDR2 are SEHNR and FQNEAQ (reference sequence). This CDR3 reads CASSSPTTSGIRNEQFF. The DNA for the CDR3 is TGTGCCAGCAGCTCACCGACGACTAGCGGGATAAGAAATGAGCAGTTCTTC.

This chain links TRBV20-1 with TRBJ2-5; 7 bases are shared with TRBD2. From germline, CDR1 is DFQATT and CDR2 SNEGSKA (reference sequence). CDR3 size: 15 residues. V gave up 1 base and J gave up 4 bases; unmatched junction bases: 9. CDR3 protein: CSARARTRLRETQYF. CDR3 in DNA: TGCAGTGCTAGAGCGAGGACTAGATTGCGAGAGACCCAGTACTTC.

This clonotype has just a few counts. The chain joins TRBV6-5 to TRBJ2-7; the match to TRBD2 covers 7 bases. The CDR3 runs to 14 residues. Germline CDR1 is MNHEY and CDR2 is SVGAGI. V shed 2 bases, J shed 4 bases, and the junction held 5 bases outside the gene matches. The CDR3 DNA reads TGTGCCAGCAGTTACGTCCGGGGGGTGTACGAGCAGTACTTC. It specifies CASSYVRGVYEQYF.

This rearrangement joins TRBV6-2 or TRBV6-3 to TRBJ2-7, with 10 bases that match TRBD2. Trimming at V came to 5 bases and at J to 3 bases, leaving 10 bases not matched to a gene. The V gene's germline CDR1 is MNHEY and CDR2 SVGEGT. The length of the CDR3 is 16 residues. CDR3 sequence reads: CASSTTGTSVGYEQYF. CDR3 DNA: TGTGCCAGCAGTACGACCGGGACTAGCGTCGGCTACGAGCAGTACTTC.

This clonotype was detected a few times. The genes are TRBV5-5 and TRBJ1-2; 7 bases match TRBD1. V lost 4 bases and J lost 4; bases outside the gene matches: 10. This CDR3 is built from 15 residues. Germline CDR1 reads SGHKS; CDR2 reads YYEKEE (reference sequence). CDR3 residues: CASSIQTGTVYGYTF. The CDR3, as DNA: TGTGCCAGCAGCATACAAACGGGGACAGTCTATGGCTACACCTTC.

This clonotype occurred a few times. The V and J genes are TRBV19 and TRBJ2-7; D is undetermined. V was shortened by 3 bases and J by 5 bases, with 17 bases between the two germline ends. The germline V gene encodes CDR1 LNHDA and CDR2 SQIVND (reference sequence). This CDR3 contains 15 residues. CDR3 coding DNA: TGTGCCAGTAGTATCGGGCAGGATCGCACCCACGAGCAGTACTTC. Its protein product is CASSIGQDRTHEQYF.

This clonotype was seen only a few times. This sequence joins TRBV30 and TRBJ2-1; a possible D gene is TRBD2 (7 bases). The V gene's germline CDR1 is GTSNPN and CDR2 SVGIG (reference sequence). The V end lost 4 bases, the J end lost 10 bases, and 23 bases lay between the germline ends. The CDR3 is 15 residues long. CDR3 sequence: CAWNPLPGGHSEQFF. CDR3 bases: TGTGCCTGGAACCCCTTACCGGGGGGACATTCGGAGCAGTTCTTC. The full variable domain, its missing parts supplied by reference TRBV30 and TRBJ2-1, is SQTIHQWPATLVQPVGSPLSLECTVEGTSNPNLYWYRQAAGRGLQLLFYSVGIGQISSEVPQNLSASRPQDRQFILSSKKLLLSDSGFYLCAWNPLPGGHSEQFFGPGTRLTVL.

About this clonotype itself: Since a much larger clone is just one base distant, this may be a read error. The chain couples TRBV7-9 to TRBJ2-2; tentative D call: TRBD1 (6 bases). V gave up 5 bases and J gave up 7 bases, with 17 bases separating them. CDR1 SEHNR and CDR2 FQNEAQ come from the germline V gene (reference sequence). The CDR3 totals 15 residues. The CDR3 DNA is TGTGCCAGCAGCACTACAGGGATGTACATCGGGGAGCTGTTTTTT. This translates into CASSTTGMYIGELFF.

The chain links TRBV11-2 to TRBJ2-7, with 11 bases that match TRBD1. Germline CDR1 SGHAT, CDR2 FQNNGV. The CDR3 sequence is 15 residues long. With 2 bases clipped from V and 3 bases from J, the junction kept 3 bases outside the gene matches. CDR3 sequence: CASSLTGTGGYEQYF. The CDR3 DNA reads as TGTGCCAGCAGCTTAACGGGGACAGGGGGCTACGAGCAGTACTTC.

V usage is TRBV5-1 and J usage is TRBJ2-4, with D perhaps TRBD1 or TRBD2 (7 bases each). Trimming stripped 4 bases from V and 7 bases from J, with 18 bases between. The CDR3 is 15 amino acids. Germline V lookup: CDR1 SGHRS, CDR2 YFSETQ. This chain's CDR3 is CASSLGGQGGNIQYF. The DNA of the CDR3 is TGCGCCAGCAGCCTTGGCGGGCAGGGGGGGAACATTCAGTACTTC.

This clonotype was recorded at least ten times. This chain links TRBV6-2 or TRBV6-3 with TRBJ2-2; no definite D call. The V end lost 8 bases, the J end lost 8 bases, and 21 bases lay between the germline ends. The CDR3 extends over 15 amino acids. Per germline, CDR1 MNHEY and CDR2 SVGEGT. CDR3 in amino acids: CASGSSTPAGGELFF. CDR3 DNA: TGTGCCAGCGGCTCTTCGACCCCCGCCGGGGGGGAGCTGTTTTTT.

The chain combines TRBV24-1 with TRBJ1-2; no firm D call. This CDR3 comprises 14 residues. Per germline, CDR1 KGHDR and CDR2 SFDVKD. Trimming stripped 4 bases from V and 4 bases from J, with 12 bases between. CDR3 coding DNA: TGTGCCACCAGTGAACCGGGGTATGGCTATGGCTACACCTTC. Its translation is CATSEPGYGYGYTF.

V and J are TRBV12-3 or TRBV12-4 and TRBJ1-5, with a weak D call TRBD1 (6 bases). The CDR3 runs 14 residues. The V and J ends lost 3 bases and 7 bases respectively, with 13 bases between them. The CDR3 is CASSFVGGAQPQHF. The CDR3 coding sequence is TGTGCCAGCAGTTTCGTGGGGGGGGCCCAGCCCCAGCATTTT.

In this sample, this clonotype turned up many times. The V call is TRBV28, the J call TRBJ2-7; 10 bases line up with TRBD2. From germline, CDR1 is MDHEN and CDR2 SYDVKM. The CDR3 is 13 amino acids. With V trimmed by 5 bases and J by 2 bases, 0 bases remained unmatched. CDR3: CASSLAGAYEQYF. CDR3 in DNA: TGTGCCAGCAGTCTAGCGGGGGCCTACGAGCAGTACTTC.

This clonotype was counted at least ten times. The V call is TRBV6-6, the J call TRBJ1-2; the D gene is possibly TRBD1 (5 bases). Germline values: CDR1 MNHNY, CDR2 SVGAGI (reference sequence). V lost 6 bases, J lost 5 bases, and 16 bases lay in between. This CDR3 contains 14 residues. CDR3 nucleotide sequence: TGTGCCAGCAGCCTACCCGGGGCCCCTTATGGCTACACCTTC. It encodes CASSLPGAPYGYTF.

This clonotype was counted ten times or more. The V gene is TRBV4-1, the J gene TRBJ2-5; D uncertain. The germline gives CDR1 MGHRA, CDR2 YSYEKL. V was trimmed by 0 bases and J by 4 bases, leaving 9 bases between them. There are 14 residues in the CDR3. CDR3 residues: CASSQEEASETQYF. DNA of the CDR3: TGCGCCAGCAGCCAAGAAGAGGCTTCAGAGACCCAGTACTTC.

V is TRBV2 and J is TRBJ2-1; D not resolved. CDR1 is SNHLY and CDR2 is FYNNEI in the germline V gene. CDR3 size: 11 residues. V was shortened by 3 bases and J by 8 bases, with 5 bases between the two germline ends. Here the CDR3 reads CASSDQDEQFF. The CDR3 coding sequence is TGTGCCAGCAGTGACCAGGATGAGCAGTTCTTC.